This passage covers 4 T cell receptor beta chains from one sample sequenced in a study of identifying expanded T cells in peripheral blood. Measured with immunoSEQ multiplex PCR; TCRdb has only the in-frame clones, and not every one. The sample yields more than 85,000 clones, 88% seen once. Sample: blood. Every receptor here comes from a person between 18 and 75 years old in good health.

This chain uses TRBV7-2 with TRBJ1-1; D not certain. Germline V lookup: CDR1 SGHTA, CDR2 FQGNSA. CDR3 size: 14 residues. Trimming removed 4 bases from V and 1 base from J, with 10 bases in between. CDR3 protein: CASSSEQKNTEAFF. In DNA, the CDR3 is TGTGCCAGCAGCTCAGAACAAAAGAACACTGAAGCTTTCTTT.

V gene TRBV7-2 combines with J gene TRBJ2-3; TRBD2 agrees at 10 bases. The CDR3 is 18 amino acids. CDR1 is SGHTA and CDR2 is FQGNSA in the germline V gene. V gave up 5 bases and J gave up 0 bases; unmatched junction bases: 11. In DNA, the CDR3 is TGTGCCAGCAGCCATTACACTAGCGGGGCCCCTAGCACAGATACGCAGTATTTT. This encodes CASSHYTSGAPSTDTQYF.

The chain uses TRBV30 and TRBJ1-2; perhaps TRBD1 as D (5 bases). The CDR3 consists of 11 residues. V lost 4 bases, J lost 2 bases, and 5 bases lay in between. Germline V gene sequence: CDR1 GTSNPN, CDR2 SVGIG (reference sequence). The CDR3 loop is CAWTGNYGYTF. As DNA, the CDR3 is TGTGCCTGGACAGGGAACTATGGCTACACCTTC. Together with reference TRBV30 and TRBJ1-2, the CDR3 gives the full variable domain: SQTIHQWPATLVQPVGSPLSLECTVEGTSNPNLYWYRQAAGRGLQLLFYSVGIGQISSEVPQNLSASRPQDRQFILSSKKLLLSDSGFYLCAWTGNYGYTFGSGTRLTVV.

V is TRBV10-3 and J is TRBJ2-7; weak D call: TRBD2 (6 bases). The V gene's germline CDR1 is ENHRY and CDR2 SYGVKD. This CDR3 is 14 amino acids long. Trimming cost V 1 base and J 3 bases, with 10 bases left between them. The CDR3 sequence: CAISELGLDYEQYF. The DNA for the CDR3 is TGTGCCATCAGTGAGTTGGGACTGGACTACGAGCAGTACTTC.